This T cell receptor beta chain was captured in a study of OX40 agonist ivuxolimab in advanced cancers. Assay used: immunoSEQ multiplex PCR; TCRdb lists only in-frame clones, some missing. In the table there are tens of thousands of clones, approximately 83% of which are singletons. Germline V gene sequence: CDR1 SGHAT, CDR2 FQNNGV. V gave up 3 bases and J gave up 2 bases, with 8 bases separating them. CDR3 length: 13 amino acids. The table lists this clone with a count of one. This sequence was found in an adult with an advanced solid tumor such as melanoma, head and neck, liver or kidney cancer. The material was CD4+ or CD8+ T cells sorted from blood, obtained in a trial of the OX40 agonist ivuxolimab. This chain uses TRBV11-2 with TRBJ2-7; D is uncertain. CDR3 sequence (DNA): TGTGCCAGCAGCTTGGCCCCGACCTACGAGCAGTACTTC. Protein sequence: CASSLAPTYEQYF. The full variable domain, with the rest looked up from reference TRBV11-2 and TRBJ2-7, is EAGVAQSPRYKIIEKRQSVAFWCNPISGHATLYWYQQILGQGPKLLIQFQNNGVVDDSQLPKDRFSAERLKGVDSTLKIQPAKLEDSAVYLCASSLAPTYEQYFGPGTRLTVT.